This T cell receptor beta chain derives from a study of shared clonotypes between healthy human individuals. About the study: The study used three CD4 naive, three CD4 memory, two CD8 naive and one CD8 memory plate per donor.

Execution of the assay was at deep level. TCRdb keeps only in-frame clones here, not all; method: immunoSEQ multiplex PCR. The table includes over 75,000 clones, almost 70% detected once. From germline, CDR1 is MDHEN and CDR2 SYDVKM. The germline V and J ends were trimmed by 5 bases and 1 base, with 12 bases remaining between them. There are 15 residues in the CDR3. The chain combines TRBV28 with TRBJ2-1; D might be TRBD2 (5 bases). This TCR was sampled from a man aged 25-45 years in good health. Sequencing was done on a sample of memory CD8+ T cells sorted from blood. Subset reported: CD45RO+ cells pooled with CCR7-negative TemRA cells. The DNA of the CDR3 is TGTGCCAGCAGTCTTCTGACGGGGTCCTACAATGAGCAGTTCTTC. Translating gives CASSLLTGSYNEQFF.